This T cell receptor beta chain is drawn from a study of T cells in Graves' hyperthyroidism and ophthalmopathy. There were TCR beta CDR3 regions amplified from RNA transcripts. Researchers ran a first-round RT-PCR on the TCR CDR3 using the HTBI primer set. MiXCR was run by TCRdb on the multiplex PCR reads, yielding one entry per CDR3 protein. The sample holds some 650,000 distinct CDR3 sequences, about a sixth seen once. This clonotype was counted at least ten times. As yet, its antigen is unknown. Study-wide findings and caveats: Blood also contained most expanded thyroid clonotypes above 0.001.

CDR3 size: 14 residues. Germline CDR1 reads SGHRS; CDR2 reads YFSETQ. Trimming took off 5 bases at V and 10 bases at J, with 16 bases between the two ends. Sample: blood. The receptor comes from a woman in her thirties or forties with Graves' ophthalmopathy. The J gene is TRBJ1-6, the V gene TRBV5-1; D not resolved. The CDR3 loop is CASRKASEGSPLHF. For the CDR3, the DNA is TGCGCCAGCAGGAAGGCTTCAGAAGGGTCACCCCTCCACTTT.